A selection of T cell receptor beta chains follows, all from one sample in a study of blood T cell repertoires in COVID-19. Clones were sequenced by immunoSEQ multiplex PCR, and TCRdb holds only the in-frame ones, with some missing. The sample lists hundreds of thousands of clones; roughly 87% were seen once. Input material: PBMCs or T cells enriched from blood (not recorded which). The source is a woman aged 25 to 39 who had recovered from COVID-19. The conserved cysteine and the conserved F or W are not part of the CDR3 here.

CDR3aa: ASSPRTGEVGQPQH
j_gene: TRBJ1-5
v_gene: TRBV27
len: 14

CDR3aa: ASSWPGRYGYT
j_gene: TRBJ1-2
v_gene: TRBV28
len: 11

CDR3aa: ASSLPGPDRKGDYGYT
j_gene: TRBJ1-2
v_gene: TRBV7-9
len: 16

CDR3aa: ASRPLAGGPHEQY
j_gene: TRBJ2-7
v_gene: TRBV6-2/TRBV6-3
len: 13

CDR3aa: AWSGWPDGGETQY
j_gene: TRBJ2-5
v_gene: TRBV30
len: 13

CDR3aa: ASSHPPSGRFYNEQF
j_gene: TRBJ2-1
v_gene: TRBV3-1/TRBV3-2
len: 15

CDR3aa: ASSVEGTGVYEQY
j_gene: TRBJ2-7
v_gene: TRBV25-1
len: 13

CDR3aa: ASSFGQASPYGYT
j_gene: TRBJ1-2
v_gene: TRBV5-4
len: 13

CDR3aa: ASSLAAGAFYGYT
j_gene: TRBJ1-2
v_gene: TRBV7-9
len: 13

CDR3aa: ASLGTGRREQY
j_gene: TRBJ2-7
v_gene: TRBV2
len: 11

CDR3aa: ASSSLMNTEAF
j_gene: TRBJ1-1
v_gene: TRBV12-3/TRBV12-4
len: 11

CDR3aa: AWSPGQTYGYT
j_gene: TRBJ1-2
v_gene: TRBV30
len: 11

CDR3aa: ASSLGTGARRGYT
j_gene: TRBJ1-2
v_gene: TRBV7-2
len: 13

CDR3aa: ASSSGQGQETQY
j_gene: TRBJ2-5
v_gene: TRBV5-1
len: 12

CDR3aa: ASSLEQGYNSPLH
j_gene: TRBJ1-6
v_gene: TRBV5-1
len: 13

CDR3aa: ASTLLGGGAGANVLT
j_gene: TRBJ2-6
v_gene: TRBV27
len: 15

CDR3aa: ASSIPGRGVTDTQY
j_gene: TRBJ2-3
v_gene: TRBV19
len: 14

CDR3aa: ASSLQGGSPLH
j_gene: TRBJ1-6
v_gene: TRBV12-3/TRBV12-4
len: 11

CDR3aa: ASSYSGRATDTQY
j_gene: TRBJ2-3
v_gene: TRBV28
len: 13

CDR3aa: ASSGQIYGYT
j_gene: TRBJ1-2
v_gene: TRBV6-2/TRBV6-3
len: 10

CDR3aa: ASSFKPHGTDTQY
j_gene: TRBJ2-3
v_gene: TRBV27
len: 13

CDR3aa: ASSTRDRGAGYT
j_gene: TRBJ1-2
v_gene: TRBV4-3
len: 12

CDR3aa: ASSRLVVDSTDTQY
j_gene: TRBJ2-3
v_gene: TRBV5-1
len: 14

CDR3aa: ASSLKGGTEAF
j_gene: TRBJ1-1
v_gene: TRBV11-3
len: 11

CDR3aa: ASSLYRGTEAF
j_gene: TRBJ1-1
v_gene: TRBV5-6
len: 11

CDR3aa: AYVLWSCEKLF
j_gene: TRBJ1-4
v_gene: TRBV28
len: 11

CDR3aa: ASSPGQVNPEAF
j_gene: TRBJ1-1
v_gene: TRBV28
len: 12

CDR3aa: AITTDRVGGSPGELF
j_gene: TRBJ2-2
v_gene: TRBV10-3
len: 15

CDR3aa: ASSPLPGGDETQY
j_gene: TRBJ2-5
v_gene: TRBV18
len: 13

CDR3aa: ASSFGGDVTEAF
j_gene: TRBJ1-1
v_gene: TRBV7-9
len: 12

CDR3aa: ANNTFNRGANYGYT
j_gene: TRBJ1-2
v_gene: TRBV6-6
len: 14

CDR3aa: ASSFSGREGLMNTEAF
j_gene: TRBJ1-1
v_gene: TRBV7-9
len: 16

CDR3aa: ASSWGVESGELF
j_gene: TRBJ2-2
v_gene: TRBV27
len: 12

CDR3aa: ASSLGTGYEQY
j_gene: TRBJ2-7
v_gene: TRBV5-1
len: 11

CDR3aa: ASSFSGGSVTEAF
j_gene: TRBJ1-1
v_gene: TRBV28
len: 13

CDR3aa: ASSIGLYSNQPQH
j_gene: TRBJ1-5
v_gene: TRBV19
len: 13

CDR3aa: ASSIRGSPWYGYT
j_gene: TRBJ1-2
v_gene: TRBV19
len: 13

CDR3aa: AWSVGASGSLQETQY
j_gene: TRBJ2-5
v_gene: TRBV30
len: 15